This entry describes one T cell receptor beta chain. Its antigen is still unknown. No much larger clone is present one base from it, and per-base qualities are unavailable. Genomic DNA was isolated from the sorted cells so that the TCRbeta CDR3 region could be sequenced. The immunoSEQ Assay was used for sequencing of TCRbeta CDR3 regions. TCRdb's version of the immuneACCESS table is confined to in-frame rearrangements and falls short of the full clone set. An unresolved V gene accounts for under half of the shortfall where checked; the remainder is of unknown origin. The sample has more than 60,000 clones on record, 65% to 85% of them singletons. The ten largest clones capture about 4.1% of the sample. The trial excluded patients who had a history of autoimmune disease or who were on systemic immunosuppression. In every dose cohort, peripheral blood was drawn for TCR sequencing at baseline, cycle 4 day 1, and cycle 7 day 1. Samples came from an open-label, multicenter, first-in-human phase I dose-escalation trial of ivuxolimab. Adults with locally advanced or metastatic melanoma, renal cell carcinoma, hepatocellular carcinoma or head and neck squamous cell carcinoma were enrolled in the trial. Before TCR sequencing, CD4+ T cells and CD8+ T cells were sorted from peripheral blood as separate populations.

These data originate in a study of OX40 agonist ivuxolimab in advanced cancers. In the study overall: Ivuxolimab was a fully human IgG2 agonistic monoclonal antibody targeting the costimulatory receptor OX40 (CD134). Intravenous ivuxolimab was administered to patients every 2 weeks at six dose levels: 0.01, 0.1, 0.3, 1.5, 3 and 10 mg/kg. Of the roughly 50 dose-escalation patients, hepatocellular carcinoma was present in roughly 19, melanoma in some 15, renal cell carcinoma in 9 and head and neck cancer in 9. In the dose-escalation cohort, around four fifths of patients were male, and the mean age was approximately 64 years, with a range of roughly 20 to 79. Prior anti-PD-1, anti-PD-L1 or anti-CTLA-4 therapy was permitted, and approximately 39% of dose-escalation patients had received checkpoint inhibitors. Partial responses occurred in three dose-escalation patients, of whom one had hepatocellular carcinoma and two had cutaneous melanoma. The purpose of peripheral TCRbeta sequencing was to test whether ivuxolimab changed TCR sequence diversity and led to clonal T-cell expansion. The paper describes the monotherapy dose-escalation part (N = 52 patients) of the phase I trial of ivuxolimab.

CDR1 and CDR2 (SGHVS, FNYEAQ) derive from the germline V gene. Trimming accounts for 4 bases at V and 7 bases at J, while the number of junction bases matched to no gene is 11. Inclusive of the bounding cysteine and phenylalanine, the CDR3 is 16 residues long. Kept here is only the CDR3 DNA, which spans 48 bases and is read in frame from base 1. The full study reports these points: At doses of 0.1 to 3.0 mg/kg, clonal expansion of both CD4+ and CD8+ T cells in blood was seen between baseline and week 6. In the 0.1-3.0 mg/kg groups, partial responders had among the lowest normalized peripheral clonal expansion, particularly in CD8+ T cells. Low levels of normalized T-cell clonal expansion were also shown by some nonresponding patients. After ivuxolimab, more expanded clones were found on average in CD8+ T cells than in CD4+ T cells. The antigen specificity of the clonally expanded peripheral T cells was not determined.

The source material was CD4+ or CD8+ T cells sorted from blood, sampled in a trial of the OX40 agonist ivuxolimab. The receptor's source is an adult with an advanced solid tumor such as melanoma, head and neck, liver or kidney cancer. Recombination joined TRBV7-6 with TRBJ2-1; TRBD2 agrees with 9 junctional bases. The CDR3 region reads CASSSLSGTSRNEQFF. The DNA reads as follows: TGTGCCAGCAGCTCTCTTTCCGGGACTAGCAGGAATGAGCAGTTCTTC. With the portions outside the CDR3 filled from the reference TRBV7-6 and TRBJ2-1 genes, the complete variable region becomes GAGVSQSPRYKVTKRGQDVALRCDPISGHVSLYWYRQALGQGPEFLTYFNYEAQQDKSGLPNDRFSAERPEGSISTLTIQRTEQRDSAMYRCASSSLSGTSRNEQFFGPGTRLTVL.